This T cell receptor (beta chain) comes out of a study of OX40 agonist ivuxolimab in advanced cancers. Looking at the study overall: The costimulatory receptor OX40 (CD134) was targeted by ivuxolimab, a fully human IgG2 agonistic monoclonal antibody. Intravenous ivuxolimab was administered to patients every 2 weeks at six dose levels: 0.01, 0.1, 0.3, 1.5, 3 and 10 mg/kg. Of the roughly 51 patients in dose escalation, about 20 had hepatocellular carcinoma, approximately 15 had melanoma, 9 had renal cell carcinoma and 9 had head and neck cancer. The dose-escalation cohort was 82.7% male with a mean age of about 60 years, ranging from roughly 20 to 80. Patients were allowed to have had prior anti-PD-1, anti-PD-L1 or anti-CTLA-4 therapy, and around 41% of the dose-escalation patients had previously received checkpoint inhibitors. Partial responses occurred in three dose-escalation patients: two with cutaneous melanoma and one with hepatocellular carcinoma. The purpose of peripheral TCRbeta sequencing was to test whether ivuxolimab changed TCR sequence diversity and led to clonal T-cell expansion. The paper describes the monotherapy dose-escalation part (N ≈ 52 patients) of the phase I trial of ivuxolimab.

Genomic DNA was isolated from the sorted cells so that the TCRbeta CDR3 region could be sequenced. TCRbeta CDR3 regions were sequenced using the immunoSEQ Assay. Not all clones reach the TCRdb copy of this immuneACCESS table, which keeps in-frame sequences only. Checked studies attribute under half of the gap to unresolved V genes and leave the rest unexplained. This sample holds approximately 160,000 clones; 85% to 95% were observed only once. The ten top clones hold under 0.4% of the sample. CDR1 and CDR2 were assigned from the germline V gene as SQVTM and ANQGSEA. The CDR3 holds 13 amino acids from the cysteine to the phenylalanine. The retained sequence is limited to the CDR3, 39 bases, with the frame set at the first base. V loses 6 bases, J loses 1 base, and the germline ends lie 10 bases apart. A remark on this clone: Which antigen it targets is not known. Base qualities are not at hand, and no much larger clone is one base apart.

Patients with a history of autoimmune disease or receiving systemic immunosuppression were excluded from the trial. Peripheral blood for TCR sequencing was drawn from every dose cohort at baseline, at cycle 4 day 1 and at cycle 7 day 1. The samples were taken from a phase I, first-in-human, multicenter, open-label dose-escalation trial of ivuxolimab. Adults with locally advanced or metastatic melanoma, renal cell carcinoma, hepatocellular carcinoma or head and neck squamous cell carcinoma were enrolled in the trial. Before TCR sequencing, CD4+ T cells and CD8+ T cells from peripheral blood were sorted into separate populations. Broader findings and caveats from the paper: After ivuxolimab, CD8+ T cells had more expanded clones than CD4+ T cells on average. Which antigens the clonally expanded peripheral T cells were specific for was not determined. Low levels of normalized T-cell clonal expansion were also shown by some nonresponding patients. In partial responders in the 0.1-3.0 mg/kg groups, normalized peripheral clonal expansion was found to be among the lowest, especially among CD8+ T cells. At doses of 0.1 to 3.0 mg/kg, clonal expansion of both CD4+ and CD8+ blood T cells was observed from baseline to week 6.

This receptor chain uses TRBV29-1 and TRBJ2-1, and perhaps TRBD1 as D gene, on 6 matching bases. This TCR was sampled from an adult with an advanced solid tumor such as melanoma, head and neck, liver or kidney cancer. Specimen: CD4+ or CD8+ T cells sorted from blood, collected in a trial of the OX40 agonist ivuxolimab. The DNA reads TGCAGCGTCAAGGACAGATCCTACAATGAGCAGTTCTTC. The translation is CSVKDRSYNEQFF.